This TCR beta chain was identified in a study of blood T cell repertoires in COVID-19. V was clipped by 3 bases and J by 7 bases; unmatched bases: 13. CDR1 SEHNR and CDR2 FQNEAQ come from the germline V gene (reference sequence). This CDR3 is 18 amino acids long. Repertoires were generated with immunoSEQ multiplex PCR, while TCRdb's copy carries only in-frame clones and drops some. The table has 350,000 or so clones, approximately 86% seen once. The chain uses TRBV7-9 and TRBJ1-6; 9 nucleotides line up with TRBD1. The clonotype was recovered from a woman aged 40 to 50 with acute COVID-19. The material sequenced was PBMCs or T cells enriched from blood (not recorded which). The CDR3: CASSFTGTGHKGNSPLHF. The CDR3 DNA is TGTGCCAGCAGCTTTACCGGGACAGGGCACAAGGGGAATTCACCCCTCCACTTT.